The clone carrying this T cell receptor beta chain has only a few counts. This record comes from a study of CD8 T cells in ankylosing spondylitis. This CDR3 comprises 15 residues. V was cut by 5 bases and J by 4 bases, with 16 bases left in between. A quantitative 5'-RACE method, one with molecular barcodes, was used to make TCR beta libraries. One entry per CDR3 protein, called by TCRdb with MiXCR from the 5' RACE reads. The sample shows 380,000 or so distinct CDR3 sequences, approximately 22% of them seen only once. The sequence was obtained from a male donor with ankylosing spondylitis or in good health (not recorded which). Source material: blood, either unsorted or a sorted T cell fraction (not recorded which). The chain is built from TRBV12-3 or TRBV12-4 and TRBJ2-3; unclear D gene. The CDR3, as DNA: TGTGCCAGCAGTCACCGGGCCTGGGATTCAGATACGCAGTATTTT. Its translation: CASSHRAWDSDTQYF.